Below, 26 T cell receptor beta chains from the same sample are listed, as sequenced in a study of T cell responses to AZD1222 COVID-19 vaccine. Clones were read by immunoSEQ multiplex PCR, and TCRdb kept only the in-frame ones, dropping some. The profile shows about 130,000 clones, 90% of them singletons. The sample in question was peripheral blood, obtained on day 0 of AZD1222 vaccination. Every receptor here comes from an adult in good health.

CDR3 nucleotide sequence: TGTGCCAGTAGTATAGTAGGCTCGAGCTCCTACGAGCAGTACTTC. It is translated as CASSIVGSSSYEQYF. The V and J genes are TRBV19 and TRBJ2-7; no reliable D call. The CDR3 is 15 residues long. CDR1 LNHDA and CDR2 SQIVND come from the germline V gene (reference sequence). V was trimmed by 1 base and J by 0 bases, leaving 10 bases between them.

V usage is TRBV6-5 and J usage is TRBJ1-3, with 7 bases fitting TRBD1. The germline V gene has CDR1 MNHEY and CDR2 SVGAGI. The CDR3 extends over 14 amino acids. V was pared by 10 bases and J by 4 bases, with 10 bases of the junction left unmatched. CDR3 amino acids: CATNSGTAGNTIYF. In DNA, the CDR3 is TGTGCCACCAATTCTGGGACAGCCGGAAACACCATATATTTT.

The chain employs TRBV6-5 and TRBJ2-7; 11 bases fit TRBD2. The V gene end was trimmed by 0 bases and the J gene end by 3 bases; junction bases not matched to a gene: 4. The CDR3 sequence is 16 residues long. Per the germline V gene, CDR1 is MNHEY and CDR2 is SVGAGI. As DNA, the CDR3 is TGTGCCAGCAGTTACTCGCTAGCGGGGGGCATCTACGAGCAGTACTTC. Encoded protein: CASSYSLAGGIYEQYF.

The chain joins TRBV14 to TRBJ2-5; D call uncertain. CDR1 is SGHDN and CDR2 is FVKESK in the germline V gene. The CDR3 has 11 amino acids. The V end lost 0 bases, the J end lost 11 bases, and 7 bases lay between the germline ends. CDR3 amino acids: CASSQDVGQYF. CDR3 nucleotide sequence: TGTGCCAGCAGCCAAGATGTTGGGCAGTACTTC.

The chain links TRBV5-1 to TRBJ2-2; D ambiguous. From germline, CDR1 is SGHRS and CDR2 YFSETQ. Trimming pared 0 bases from V and 6 bases from J, leaving 6 bases between. CDR3 length: 13 amino acids. CDR3 in amino acids: CASSLEFSGELFF. CDR3 coding DNA: TGCGCCAGCAGCTTGGAGTTCTCCGGGGAGCTGTTTTTT.

This chain links TRBV6-5 with TRBJ1-2, with 7 bases identical to TRBD1. Germline V lookup: CDR1 MNHEY, CDR2 SVGAGI. The CDR3 runs 13 residues. The junction had 9 bases not matched to a gene; V was cut back by 10 bases and J by 4 bases. CDR3 sequence (DNA): TGTGCCACGAGGGCGCAGGGGGGCTATGGCTACACCTTC. Its protein product is CATRAQGGYGYTF.

The chain joins TRBV10-3 to TRBJ2-2; 9 bases line up with TRBD1. Germline lookup yields CDR1 ENHRY and CDR2 SYGVKD. Trimming removed 9 bases from V and 6 bases from J; junction bases left unmatched: 8. This CDR3 comprises 14 residues. CDR3 sequence reads: CAIAPGTGPGELFF. CDR3 bases: TGTGCCATAGCCCCCGGGACAGGGCCCGGGGAGCTGTTTTTT.

V and J are TRBV6-1 and TRBJ1-6, with TRBD1 identical over 10 bases. V shed 4 bases, J shed 5 bases, and the junction held 11 bases outside the gene matches. The germline gives CDR1 MNHNS, CDR2 SASEGT. This CDR3 has 18 residues. CDR3 coding DNA: TGTGCCAGCAGTGCCCCGGACAGGGGGAAAGAAAATAATTCACCCCTCCACTTT. Its translation: CASSAPDRGKENNSPLHF.

The chain couples TRBV3-1 (or the pseudogene TRBV3-2) to TRBJ2-7; 10 bases fit TRBD2. V shed 0 bases and J 3 bases; nucleotides not matched to a gene: 5. The V gene's germline CDR1 is LGHDT and CDR2 YNNKEL (reference sequence). The CDR3 loop spans 16 amino acids. CDR3 sequence: CASSQDLGLAVYEQYF. CDR3 DNA sequence: TGTGCCAGCAGCCAAGATCTAGGACTAGCGGTCTACGAGCAGTACTTC.

This clone was seen once. This chain links TRBV30 with TRBJ1-2; D is undetermined. From germline, CDR1 is GTSNPN and CDR2 SVGIG (reference sequence). The CDR3 extends over 11 amino acids. With 5 bases removed from V and 2 bases from J, the gap between germline ends came to 6 bases. DNA for the CDR3: TGTGCCTGGCACGCCAACTATGGCTACACCTTC. It yields the protein CAWHANYGYTF.

This clone turned up a few times. This chain joins TRBV12-3 or TRBV12-4 and TRBJ2-7; no firm D call. The CDR3 extends over 12 amino acids. V lost 5 bases and J 3 bases, leaving 8 bases between the germline ends. CDR3 region: CASSAFNYEQYF. The CDR3 bases are TGTGCCAGCAGTGCTTTTAACTACGAGCAGTACTTC.

The genes are TRBV7-9 and TRBJ1-1; D might be TRBD1 (5 bases). The germline gives CDR1 SEHNR, CDR2 FQNEAQ (reference sequence). V lost 5 bases, J lost 0 bases, and 13 bases lay in between. This CDR3 region has 15 residues. In nucleotides, the CDR3 is TGTGCCAGCAGCCCAGCTCAGGGAATGAACACTGAAGCTTTCTTT. Translation: CASSPAQGMNTEAFF.

This clone came up a few times. This chain links TRBV5-1 with TRBJ1-2; D is ambiguous. V was shortened by 4 bases and J by 4 bases, with 11 bases between the two germline ends. Germline V gene data show CDR1 as SGHRS and CDR2 as YFSETQ. This CDR3 is built from 13 residues. The CDR3 nucleotides read TGCGCCAGCAGCCAATCCGGACCCTATGGCTACACCTTC. Translation gives CASSQSGPYGYTF.

The V gene is TRBV25-1, the J gene TRBJ2-2; TRBD1 matches 7 bases. Trimming at V came to 4 bases and at J to 5 bases, leaving 10 bases not matched to a gene. CDR3 length equals 16 residues. In germline, CDR1 is MGHDK, CDR2 SYGVNS. The CDR3 nucleotides are TGTGCCAGCAGTGTCCGGGACAGAGGTGCTACCGGGGAGCTGTTTTTT. Protein product: CASSVRDRGATGELFF.

This chain connects TRBV19 to TRBJ1-1; no clear D. The CDR3 spans 15 residues. V was clipped by 4 bases and J by 1 base, with 13 bases between them. Germline lookup yields CDR1 LNHDA and CDR2 SQIVND (reference sequence). The CDR3 reads CASSSILVSNTEAFF. The DNA of the CDR3 is TGTGCCAGTAGTAGTATTTTGGTTTCGAACACTGAAGCTTTCTTT.

J is TRBJ1-1 and V is TRBV21-1; TRBD1, the table's D call, lacks a check against the DNA. TRBV21-1 is recorded as a pseudogene. The CDR3 sequence is 20 residues long. The DNA for the CDR3 is TGTGCCAGCAGCAAAAAGCTGGACAGTAAAGGCCAACCAGTTGAGACTGAAGCTTTCTTT. Residues: CASSKKLDSKGQPVETEAFF.

As DNA, the CDR3 is TGTGCCAGCAGCTTGGGATTACTAGCGGGGGCCTACAATGAGCAGTTCTTC. Translation: CASSLGLLAGAYNEQFF. The chain recombines TRBV5-8 with TRBJ2-1; 11 nucleotides align to TRBD2. Germline-derived CDR1 and CDR2 are SGHTS and YDEGEE. After removal of 0 bases from V and 2 bases from J, the junction contained 4 bases not matched to a gene. The CDR3 spans 17 residues.

V gene TRBV11-2 combines with J gene TRBJ1-1; D is uncertain. Germline V gene lookup returns CDR1 SGHAT and CDR2 FQNNGV. V shed 5 bases and J shed 5 bases, with 6 bases lying between them. The CDR3 is 11 amino acids. The CDR3 sequence: CASSPQTEAFF. The CDR3 coding sequence is TGTGCCAGCAGCCCTCAGACTGAAGCTTTCTTT.

V and J are TRBV5-5 and TRBJ1-3, with a weak D call TRBD1 (5 bases). Germline CDR1 SGHKS, CDR2 YYEKEE (reference sequence). The V gene lost 4 bases and the J gene lost 6 bases, with 17 bases spanning the gap. There are 15 residues in the CDR3. CDR3 coding DNA: TGTGCCAGCAGCGCGGGACTCTCCCTAGCAAACACCATATATTTT. Translated: CASSAGLSLANTIYF.

This chain links TRBV27 with TRBJ2-1; 7 bases line up with TRBD2. With V trimmed by 4 bases and J by 4 bases, 7 bases remained unmatched. There are 15 residues in the CDR3. Per germline, CDR1 MNHEY and CDR2 SMNVEV (reference sequence). The CDR3 loop is CASSYQAGEYNEQFF. The CDR3 nucleotides read TGTGCCAGCAGTTATCAGGCGGGGGAGTACAATGAGCAGTTCTTC.

The chain links TRBV21-1 to TRBJ1-1. TRBV21-1 is an annotated pseudogene. CDR3 length equals 12 residues. The DNA of the CDR3 is TGTGCCAGCGGAACCATTGGGAGGGGGGCTTTCTTT. Translated: CASGTIGRGAFF.

This chain uses TRBV14 with TRBJ2-1, with D possibly matching TRBD2 (6 bases). V was cut by 0 bases and J by 0 bases, with 9 bases left in between. CDR3 length equals 16 residues. Germline V gene lookup returns CDR1 SGHDN and CDR2 FVKESK. CDR3 nucleotides: TGTGCCAGCAGCCAAGATCGGGGGAGCTCCTACAATGAGCAGTTCTTC. It codes for CASSQDRGSSYNEQFF. Looking up the rest from reference TRBV14 and TRBJ2-1 gives the full variable domain: EAGVTQFPSHSVIEKGQTVTLRCDPISGHDNLYWYRRVMGKEIKFLLHFVKESKQDESGMPNNRFLAERTGGTYSTLKVQPAELEDSGVYFCASSQDRGSSYNEQFFGPGTRLTVL.

This chain links TRBV2 with TRBJ2-5, with 9 bases fitting TRBD2. Germline assignment: CDR1 SNHLY and CDR2 FYNNEI. The CDR3 consists of 17 residues. Unmatched junction bases numbered 13, after V lost 6 bases and J lost 2 bases. The CDR3 sequence: CASSEGASGEFQETQYF. In DNA form, the CDR3 reads TGTGCCAGCAGCGAGGGGGCTAGCGGGGAATTTCAAGAGACCCAGTACTTC.

This sequence joins TRBV28 and TRBJ1-5, with a tentative D call TRBD1 (6 bases). CDR3 length equals 14 residues. V lost 5 bases to trimming and J lost 3 bases, with 11 bases between them. Germline loops: CDR1 MDHEN, CDR2 SYDVKM. This CDR3 is CASSGQSYNQPQHF. The CDR3, as DNA: TGTGCCAGCAGTGGACAGTCGTACAATCAGCCCCAGCATTTT.

The chain combines TRBV7-9 with TRBJ1-5; TRBD1 is a possible D gene (6 bases). The CDR3 totals 17 residues. Trimming took 0 bases from V and 1 from J, leaving 13 bases between them. Germline V lookup: CDR1 SEHNR, CDR2 FQNEAQ (reference sequence). In DNA, the CDR3 is TGTGCCAGCAGCTTAGCGTTACAGGGCGGGAGCAATCAGCCCCAGCATTTT. This translates into CASSLALQGGSNQPQHF.

The chain recombines TRBV6-2 or TRBV6-3 with TRBJ2-7; no definite D call. Germline values: CDR1 MNHEY, CDR2 SVGEGT. Trimming left V 5 bases short and J 0 bases short, with 11 bases between. The CDR3 runs 14 residues. DNA of the CDR3: TGTGCCAGCAGTCCGCCCAATCACTCCTACGAGCAGTACTTC. As protein: CASSPPNHSYEQYF.